This T cell receptor beta chain was identified during a study of patients and donors after allogeneic stem cell transplantation. This clonotype was counted at least ten times. TCRdb used MiXCR to reprocess the RT-PCR reads, holding one entry per CDR3 protein. This table holds about a million distinct CDR3 sequences, approximately 18% found once. Sequencing was carried out using blood, either unsorted or a sorted T cell fraction (not recorded which). The receptor's source is a human donor who was either an allogeneic HSCT recipient or a stem cell or donor lymphocyte infusion donor (not recorded which). It is not recorded whose cells these are; they may come from a transplant donor.

As DNA, the CDR3 is TGTGCCAGCAGTGAATACCCCTTGGGAGGCTACACCTTC. Translating it yields CASSEYPLGGYTF. The chain carries TRBV25-1 and TRBJ1-2; D gene unclear. Germline V gene sequence: CDR1 MGHDK, CDR2 SYGVNS. The V end was cut by 0 bases, the J end by 8 bases, with 10 bases between. The CDR3 covers 13 residues.